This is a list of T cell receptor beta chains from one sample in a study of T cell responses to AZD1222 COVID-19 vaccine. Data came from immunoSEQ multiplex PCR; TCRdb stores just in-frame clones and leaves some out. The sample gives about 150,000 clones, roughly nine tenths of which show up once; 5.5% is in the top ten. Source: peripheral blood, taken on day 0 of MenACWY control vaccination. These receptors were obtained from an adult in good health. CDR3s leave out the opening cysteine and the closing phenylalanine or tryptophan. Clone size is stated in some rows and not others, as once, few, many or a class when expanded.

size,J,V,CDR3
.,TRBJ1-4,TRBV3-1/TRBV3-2,ASRPRANRNEKLF
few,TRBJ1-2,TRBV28,ASSLADRANYGYT
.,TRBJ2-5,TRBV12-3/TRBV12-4,ASSPKVETQY
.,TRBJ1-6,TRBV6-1,ASSEGTVSPLH
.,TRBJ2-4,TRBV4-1,ASSPLALTGGENIQY
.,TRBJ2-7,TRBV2,ASVREGYEQY
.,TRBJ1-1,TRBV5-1,ASSWSGTVNTEAF
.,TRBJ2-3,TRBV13,ASSDGLAGTTDTQY
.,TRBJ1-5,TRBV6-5,ASSLPGQPQH
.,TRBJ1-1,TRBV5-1,ASSFPGPEAF
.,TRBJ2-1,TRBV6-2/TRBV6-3,ASSSDGSGDYNEQF
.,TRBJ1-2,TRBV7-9,ASSTDTHYGYT
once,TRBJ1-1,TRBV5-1,ASSSGRDLLGGLNTEAF
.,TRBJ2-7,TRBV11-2,ASSLGQGAYEQY
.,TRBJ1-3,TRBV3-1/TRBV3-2,ASSQDGGPSGNTIY
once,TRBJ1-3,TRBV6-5,ASSRTGSSGNTIY
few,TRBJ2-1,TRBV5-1,ASRLQEGAVEQF
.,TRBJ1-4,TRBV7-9,ASSTFAGANEKLF
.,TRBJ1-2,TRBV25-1,ASRTQGYGGYT
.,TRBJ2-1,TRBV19,ASSMSLSGEQF
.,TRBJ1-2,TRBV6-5,ASSYGGRGTYGYT
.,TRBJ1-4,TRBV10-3,AISESTGEKLF
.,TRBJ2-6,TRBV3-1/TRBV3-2,ASSQVGRGSGANVLT
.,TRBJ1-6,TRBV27,ASRPPGQGLSPLH
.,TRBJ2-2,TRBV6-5,ASSQEGTGELF
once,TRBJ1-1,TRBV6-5,ASSKGDTEAF
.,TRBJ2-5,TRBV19,ASSPPGAETQY
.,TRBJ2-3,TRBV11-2,ASSWGLGDTQY
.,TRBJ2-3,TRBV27,ASSLFSSTDTQY
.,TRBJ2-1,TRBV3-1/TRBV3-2,ASNRGAGGGNEQF
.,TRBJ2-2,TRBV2,ATRRQGANTGELF
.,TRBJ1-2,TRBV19,ASSIVKGAGYGYT
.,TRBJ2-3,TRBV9,ASSVGAGPTDTQY
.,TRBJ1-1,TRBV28,ASRDTEAF
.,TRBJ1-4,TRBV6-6,AVGQVNEKLF
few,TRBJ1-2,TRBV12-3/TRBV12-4,ASSFGGRGGYT
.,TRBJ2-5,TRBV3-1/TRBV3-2,ASSLVQETQY
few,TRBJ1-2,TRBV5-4,ASSRDYGYT
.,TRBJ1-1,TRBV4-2,AGGRAENTEAF
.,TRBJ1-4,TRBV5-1,ASRRDRAGEKLF
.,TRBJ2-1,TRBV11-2,ASSLFGGRRYNEQF
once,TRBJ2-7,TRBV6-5,ASSQYRTDQKVL
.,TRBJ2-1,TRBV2,ASSLRAGEGDEQF
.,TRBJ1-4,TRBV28,ASRQDNEKLF
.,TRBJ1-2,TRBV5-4,ASSSDTRDYGYT
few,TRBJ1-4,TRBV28,ASSLAGTSGDEKLF
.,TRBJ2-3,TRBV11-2,ASGPLGLDTQY
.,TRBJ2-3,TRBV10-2,ASSETDTQY
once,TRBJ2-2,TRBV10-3,ASGQGKTGELF
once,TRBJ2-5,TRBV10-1,ASTRRETQY
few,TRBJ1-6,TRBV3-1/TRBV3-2,ASSPSRDSPLH
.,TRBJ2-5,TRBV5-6,ASSWGQGATYGTETQY
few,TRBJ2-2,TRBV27,ASRTVDSTGELF
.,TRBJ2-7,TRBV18,ASSPNGYSYEQY